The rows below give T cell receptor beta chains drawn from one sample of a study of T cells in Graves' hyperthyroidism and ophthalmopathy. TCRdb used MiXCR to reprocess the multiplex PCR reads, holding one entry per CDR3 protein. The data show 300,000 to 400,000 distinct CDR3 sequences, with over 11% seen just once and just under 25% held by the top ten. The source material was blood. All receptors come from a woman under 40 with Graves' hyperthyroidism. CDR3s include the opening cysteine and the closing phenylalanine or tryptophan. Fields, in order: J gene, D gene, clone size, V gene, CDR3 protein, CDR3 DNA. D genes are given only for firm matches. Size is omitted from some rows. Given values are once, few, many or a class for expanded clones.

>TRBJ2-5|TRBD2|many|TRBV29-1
CSGREQETQYF
TGCAGCGGGCGGGAGCAAGAGACCCAGTACTTC
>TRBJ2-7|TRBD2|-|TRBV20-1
CSASEGAGGLTEQYF
TGCAGTGCTAGTGAGGGGGCGGGAGGGTTAACCGAGCAGTACTTC
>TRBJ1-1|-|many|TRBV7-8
CASSSEGASREAFF
TGTGCCAGCAGCTCCGAAGGGGCTTCGAGGGAAGCTTTCTTT
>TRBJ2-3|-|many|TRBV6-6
CASSYRNPGPDTQYF
TGTGCCAGCAGTTACCGAAACCCCGGCCCAGATACGCAGTATTTT
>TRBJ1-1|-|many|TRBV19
CASSIEGRRAEAFF
TGTGCCAGTAGTATAGAAGGGCGAAGGGCTGAAGCTTTCTTT
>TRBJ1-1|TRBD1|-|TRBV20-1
CSAHQDRGREAFF
TGCAGTGCCCATCAGGACAGGGGGCGGGAAGCTTTCTTT
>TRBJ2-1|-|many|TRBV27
CASSREEGSLNEQFF
TGTGCCAGCAGTCGCGAGGAGGGGAGTCTGAATGAGCAGTTCTTC
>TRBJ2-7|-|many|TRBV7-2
CASSPDSAAEQYF
TGTGCCAGCAGCCCAGACTCGGCTGCCGAGCAGTACTTC
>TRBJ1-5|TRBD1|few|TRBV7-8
CASSLIQGGTGVYGGNQPQHF
TGTGCCAGCAGCTTGATTCAGGGGGGGACAGGGGTGTATGGGGGCAATCAGCCCCAGCATTTT
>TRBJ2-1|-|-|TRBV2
CASTQGRSYNEQFF
TGTGCCAGCACGCAGGGGCGATCCTACAATGAGCAGTTCTTC
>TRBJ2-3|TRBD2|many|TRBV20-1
CSARKPISGWSTDTQYF
TGCAGTGCTAGAAAACCAATTAGCGGGTGGAGCACAGATACGCAGTATTTT
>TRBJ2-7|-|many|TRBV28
CASSLKTSREQYF
TGTGCCAGCAGTTTGAAGACCAGCCGCGAGCAGTACTTC
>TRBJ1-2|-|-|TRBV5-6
CASSPPSPSDGYTF
TGTGCCAGCAGCCCCCCGTCGCCCTCTGATGGCTACACCTTC
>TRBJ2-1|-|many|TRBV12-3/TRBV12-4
CASSLRALEDNEQFF
TGTGCCAGCAGTTTAAGAGCCCTAGAGGACAATGAGCAGTTCTTC
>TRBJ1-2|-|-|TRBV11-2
CASSLVGVLTDSSTANYGYTF
TGTGCCAGCAGCTTAGTAGGAGTCTTAACGGACAGCTCGACTGCTAACTATGGCTACACCTTC
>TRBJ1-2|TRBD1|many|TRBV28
CASSTPGGYGYTF
TGTGCCAGCAGCACCCCAGGGGGCTATGGCTACACCTTC
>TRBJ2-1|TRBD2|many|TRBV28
CASSPPNSGRGEQFF
TGTGCCAGCAGTCCCCCCAATAGCGGGAGGGGTGAGCAGTTCTTC
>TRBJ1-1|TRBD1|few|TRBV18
CASSPTGQDFGAFF
TGTGCCAGCTCACCAACGGGACAGGACTTTGGGGCTTTCTTT
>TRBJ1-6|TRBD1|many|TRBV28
CASSSSFTGDNSPLHF
TGTGCCAGCAGTTCCTCCTTCACAGGGGATAATTCACCCCTCCACTTT
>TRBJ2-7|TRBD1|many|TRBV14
CASSQVTGTAYEQYF
TGTGCCAGCAGCCAAGTAACCGGGACAGCCTACGAGCAGTACTTC
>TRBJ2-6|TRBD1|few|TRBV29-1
CSVRGTGGVAGANVLTF
TGCAGCGTCAGGGGGACAGGGGGGGTAGCTGGGGCCAACGTCCTGACTTTC
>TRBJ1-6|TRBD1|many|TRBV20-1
CSALDRVSPLHF
TGCAGTGCCCTGGACAGGGTTTCACCCCTCCACTTT
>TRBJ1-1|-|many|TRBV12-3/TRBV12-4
CASSKGMTEAFF
TGTGCCAGCAGTAAAGGGATGACTGAAGCTTTCTTT
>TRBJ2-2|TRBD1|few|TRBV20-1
CSASTGVTGELFF
TGCAGTGCTAGTACAGGGGTCACCGGGGAGCTGTTTTTT
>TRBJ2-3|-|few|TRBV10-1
CASSALGDTQYF
TGCGCCAGCAGTGCGCTAGGAGATACGCAGTATTTT
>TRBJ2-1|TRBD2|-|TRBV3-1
CASSQEAGGRNEQFF
TGTGCCAGCAGCCAAGAGGCGGGAGGCCGGAATGAGCAGTTCTTC
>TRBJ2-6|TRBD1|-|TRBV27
CASSTQQGAGSGANVLTF
TGTGCCAGCAGTACGCAACAGGGGGCTGGCTCTGGGGCCAACGTCCTGACTTTC
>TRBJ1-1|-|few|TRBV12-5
CASGFRDTEAFF
TGTGCTAGTGGTTTTAGGGACACTGAAGCTTTCTTT
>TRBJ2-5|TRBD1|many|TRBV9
CASSFGRQGQETQYF
TGTGCCAGCAGCTTTGGTCGACAGGGGCAAGAGACCCAGTACTTC
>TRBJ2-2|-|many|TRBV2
CASTYLNTGELFF
TGTGCCAGCACATATCTGAACACCGGGGAGCTGTTTTTT
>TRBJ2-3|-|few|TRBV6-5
CASSYSWRITDTDTQYF
TGTGCCAGCAGTTACTCGTGGCGGATCACGGACACAGATACGCAGTATTTT
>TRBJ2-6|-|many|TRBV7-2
CASSFQFSASGANVLTF
TGTGCCAGCAGCTTCCAATTTTCAGCCTCTGGGGCCAACGTCCTGACTTTC
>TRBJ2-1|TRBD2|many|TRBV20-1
CSARVVAGKSEQFF
TGCAGTGCCCGCGTGGTAGCGGGGAAGTCTGAGCAGTTCTTC
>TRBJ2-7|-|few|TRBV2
CASSENRREQYF
TGTGCCAGCAGTGAAAATCGTAGGGAGCAGTACTTC
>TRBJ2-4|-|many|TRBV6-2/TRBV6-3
CASSEAAKNIQYF
TGTGCCAGCTCCGAGGCGGCCAAAAACATTCAGTACTTC
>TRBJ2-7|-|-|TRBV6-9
CASSYPEEQYF
TGTGCCAGCAGTTATCCCGAGGAGCAGTACTTC
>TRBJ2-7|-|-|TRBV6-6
CASSYRRGPYEQYF
TGTGCCAGCAGTTACAGGCGGGGGCCCTACGAGCAGTACTTC
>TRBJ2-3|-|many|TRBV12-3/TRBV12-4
CASSSGVGPDTQYF
TGTGCCAGCAGTTCCGGAGTGGGGCCAGATACGCAGTATTTT
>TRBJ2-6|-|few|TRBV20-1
CSAGWGRGASSGANVLTF
TGCAGTGCGGGTTGGGGGCGGGGAGCTTCGTCTGGGGCCAACGTCCTGACTTTC
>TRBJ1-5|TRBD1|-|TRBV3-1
CASSYSQRGRVSNQPQHF
TGTGCCAGCAGCTATAGTCAAAGGGGGCGCGTTAGCAATCAGCCCCAGCATTTT
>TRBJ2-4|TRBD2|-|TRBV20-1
CSARTTSGIYIQYF
TGCAGTGCTAGAACGACTAGCGGGATTTACATTCAGTACTTC
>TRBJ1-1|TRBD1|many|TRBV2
CASRDRDMNTEAFF
TGTGCCAGCCGGGACAGGGACATGAACACTGAAGCTTTCTTT
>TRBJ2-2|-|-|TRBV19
CASSNLIAGELFF
TGTGCCAGTAGTAATCTTATCGCCGGGGAGCTGTTTTTT
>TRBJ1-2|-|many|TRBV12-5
CASAPGVDYGYTF
TGTGCTAGTGCCCCTGGGGTTGACTATGGCTACACCTTC
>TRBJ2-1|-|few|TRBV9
CASSVPPAHTEQFF
TGTGCCAGCAGCGTTCCCCCGGCTCACACTGAGCAGTTCTTC
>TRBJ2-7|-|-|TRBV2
CASSEGWGLLSYEQCF
TGTGCCAGCAGTGAGGGGTGGGGACTCCTATCCTACGAGCAGTGCTTC
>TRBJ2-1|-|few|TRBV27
CASSLSEGLDEQFF
TGTGCCAGCAGTTTGTCAGAGGGGCTTGATGAGCAGTTCTTC